The 24 T cell receptor beta chains given below trace back to one sample, sequenced in a study of cytomegalovirus exposure and HLA in healthy donors. PCR was performed using 60 Vbeta and 13 Jbeta primers. Clones were read by immunoSEQ multiplex PCR, and TCRdb kept only the in-frame ones, dropping some. The sample includes about 150,000 clones, approximately 80% of them seen just once. The sample comprised PBMCs. Source of these receptors: a woman aged 40 to 50 in good health and CMV-seropositive.

The J gene is TRBJ1-1, the V gene TRBV29-1; a possible D gene is TRBD1 (5 bases). From germline, CDR1 is SQVTM and CDR2 ANQGSEA. The CDR3 sequence is 13 residues long. Trimming took 4 bases from V and 2 from J, leaving 11 bases between them. Here the CDR3 reads CSVGRGSNTEAFF. The CDR3 nucleotides read TGCAGCGTTGGTCGGGGGTCCAACACTGAAGCTTTCTTT.

The V gene is TRBV10-2, the J gene TRBJ2-1; 11 bases agree with TRBD2. V shed 0 bases, J shed 4 bases, and the junction held 2 bases outside the gene matches. Germline loops: CDR1 WSHSY, CDR2 SAAADI. The CDR3 sequence is 16 residues long. CDR3 DNA: TGCGCCAGCAGTGAGTCGGTAGCGGGGGGGTACAATGAGCAGTTCTTC. Translating gives CASSESVAGGYNEQFF.

The genes are TRBV28 and TRBJ1-1; D uncertain. Germline V gives CDR1 MDHEN, CDR2 SYDVKM. The CDR3 loop spans 11 amino acids. V shed 9 bases and J shed 1 base, with 6 bases lying between them. The CDR3 bases are TGTGCCAGTCAGTCGAACACTGAAGCTTTCTTT. This gives the protein CASQSNTEAFF. Based on the CDR3 plus reference TRBV28 and TRBJ1-1, the full variable domain is DVKVTQSSRYLVKRTGEKVFLECVQDMDHENMFWYRQDPGLGLRLIYFSYDVKMKEKGDIPEGYSVSREKKERFSLILESASTNQTSMYLCASQSNTEAFFGQGTRLTVV.

The J gene is TRBJ1-1, the V gene TRBV29-1; D possibly corresponds to TRBD1 (5 bases). This CDR3 contains 14 residues. The germline gives CDR1 SQVTM, CDR2 ANQGSEA. V lost 6 bases and J lost 0, with 14 bases in between. CDR3 amino acids: CSVLRQTLNTEAFF. In nucleotides, the CDR3 is TGCAGCGTACTGCGACAGACCTTGAACACTGAAGCTTTCTTT.

The CDR3 DNA reads TGTGCCAGCAGTCCGGACAGATTGGGCGAGCAGTACTTC. Translated, it gives CASSPDRLGEQYF. The chain joins TRBV6-5 to TRBJ2-5, with a tentative D call TRBD1 (6 bases). The DNA matches TRBJ2-7 better at its end, which makes the J call doubtful. The CDR3 totals 13 residues. Germline V lookup: CDR1 MNHEY, CDR2 SVGAGI.

The CDR3 DNA is TGCGCCAGCAGCCAGGGGTTGGACTTACGGTATGGCTACACCTTC. Its translation is CASSQGLDLRYGYTF. The chain carries TRBV4-1 and TRBJ1-2, with D unresolved. Trimming took off 3 bases at V and 5 bases at J, with 16 bases between the two ends. Germline CDR1 MGHRA, CDR2 YSYEKL. There are 15 residues in the CDR3.

The DNA for the CDR3 is TGTGCCAGCAGCTTAAGGGAGGGACGAGCGCGGGGTGAGCAGTACTTC. Residues: CASSLREGRARGEQYF. The chain has TRBV7-9 and TRBJ2-7; 7 bases map to TRBD2. The V segment lost 2 bases and the J segment 7 bases; nucleotides outside the gene matches: 14. From germline, CDR1 is SEHNR and CDR2 FQNEAQ (reference sequence). This CDR3 is built from 16 residues.

J is TRBJ1-1 and V is TRBV27, with 7 positions matching TRBD1. In germline, CDR1 is MNHEY, CDR2 SMNVEV (reference sequence). V gave up 3 bases and J gave up 0 bases; unmatched junction bases: 4. The CDR3 consists of 15 residues. The CDR3 protein is CASSFGGQLNTEAFF. The CDR3 region has the DNA TGTGCCAGCAGTTTCGGGGGACAGCTGAACACTGAAGCTTTCTTT.

This chain uses TRBV9 with TRBJ1-2; 7 bases map to TRBD1. CDR3 length equals 17 residues. Germline V gene sequence: CDR1 SGDLS, CDR2 YYNGEE. V gave up 3 bases and J gave up 5 bases; unmatched junction bases: 16. DNA for the CDR3: TGTGCCAGCAGCGAGGGTAACAGGGGAGAACTCTATTATGGCTACACCTTC. It encodes CASSEGNRGELYYGYTF.

J is TRBJ2-1 and V is TRBV7-3; 9 nucleotides align to TRBD2. Germline CDR1 is SGHTA and CDR2 is FQGTGA. The CDR3 is made up of 15 amino acids. V lost 5 bases to trimming and J lost 9 bases; unmatched junction nucleotides: 11. The CDR3 DNA reads as TGTGCCAGCAGCCCTGGAGGGCTAGCGGGACGTGAGCAGTTCTTC. It is translated as CASSPGGLAGREQFF.

The chain combines TRBV4-2 with TRBJ2-3, with D perhaps TRBD2 (8 bases). CDR1 and CDR2 from the germline V gene are LGHNA and YNFKEQ. The CDR3 runs 16 residues. The V end was cut by 5 bases, the J end by 4 bases, with 19 bases between. The CDR3 region is CASSFSGTRGPDTQYF. DNA for the CDR3: TGTGCCAGCAGCTTCTCCGGGACTAGGGGGCCAGATACGCAGTATTTT.

The genes are TRBV21-1 and TRBJ1-1; the table's D call of TRBD1 was not tested on the DNA. TRBV21-1 is a pseudogene. This CDR3 is built from 13 residues. This CDR3 is CATQGERVPEAFF. CDR3 in DNA: TGTGCCACACAGGGGGAACGGGTCCCTGAAGCTTTCTTT.

This clone was recorded once. The chain links TRBV15 to TRBJ2-7; D unclear. This CDR3 is 13 amino acids long. Germline CDR1 is LNHNV and CDR2 is YYDKDF (reference sequence). Trimming stripped 1 base from V and 1 base from J, with 5 bases between. The CDR3: CATSRARSYEQYF. The DNA for the CDR3 is TGTGCCACCAGCAGAGCTAGATCCTACGAGCAGTACTTC.

CDR3 in amino acids: CASTPLSPNTEAFF. Written as DNA, the CDR3 is TGTGCCAGCACCCCTCTCTCCCCGAACACTGAAGCTTTCTTT. The chain recombines TRBV28 with TRBJ1-1; no clear D. The germline V gene encodes CDR1 MDHEN and CDR2 SYDVKM. This CDR3 has 14 residues. Trimming pared 7 bases from V and 1 base from J, leaving 13 bases between.

This clone was seen only once. The chain is built from TRBV7-8 and TRBJ1-6; the D gene is possibly TRBD1 (6 bases). With 5 bases removed from V and 7 bases from J, the gap between germline ends came to 12 bases. Germline lookup yields CDR1 SGHVS and CDR2 FQNEAQ. CDR3 length equals 14 residues. The chain's CDR3 is CASSPSQGNSPLHF. The CDR3 region has the DNA TGTGCCAGCAGCCCCTCCCAGGGGAATTCACCCCTCCACTTT.

The J gene is TRBJ1-2, the V gene TRBV28, with TRBD1 identical over 10 bases. Unmatched junction bases numbered 1, after V lost 5 bases and J lost 4 bases. The CDR3 extends over 13 amino acids. Germline V gene lookup returns CDR1 MDHEN and CDR2 SYDVKM. The CDR3 reads CASSRTGGYGYTF. DNA of the CDR3: TGTGCCAGCAGTCGGACAGGGGGCTATGGCTACACCTTC.

The V call is TRBV11-2, the J call TRBJ2-2; D call uncertain. The germline V gene encodes CDR1 SGHAT and CDR2 FQNNGV. There are 13 residues in the CDR3. Trimming shortened V by 1 base and J by 7 bases, and 7 bases separated the two germline ends. Written as DNA, the CDR3 is TGTGCCAGCAGCTTAGGGCGGATCGGGGAGCTGTTTTTT. Translated: CASSLGRIGELFF.

The chain carries TRBV10-2 and TRBJ2-2, with D unclear. Germline loops: CDR1 WSHSY, CDR2 SAAADI. This CDR3 region has 14 residues. V was cut by 4 bases and J by 0 bases, with 6 bases left in between. The chain's CDR3 is CASSVIPNTGELFF. The CDR3 DNA reads TGCGCCAGCAGTGTTATTCCGAACACCGGGGAGCTGTTTTTT.

The V call is TRBV5-4, the J call TRBJ2-5, with D tentatively TRBD1 (5 bases). There are 16 residues in the CDR3. The V and J ends lost 1 base and 1 base respectively, with 14 bases between them. In germline, CDR1 is SGHNT, CDR2 YYREEE (reference sequence). The CDR3 nucleotides read TGTGCCAGCAGCTTGATGGGGCGGACCGGCCAAGAGACCCAGTACTTC. It is translated as CASSLMGRTGQETQYF.

The chain joins TRBV7-2 to TRBJ2-7; weak D call: TRBD1 (6 bases). The CDR3 totals 18 residues. Germline CDR1 SGHTA, CDR2 FQGNSA. Trimming took 5 bases from V and 2 from J, leaving 25 bases between them. Written as DNA, the CDR3 is TGTGCCAGCAGCGTCCAGAGGGCCGGCGTGACAGGTCCCTACGAGCAGTACTTC. Its protein product is CASSVQRAGVTGPYEQYF.

V gene TRBV19 combines with J gene TRBJ1-5; the D is unclear. This CDR3 comprises 15 residues. Trimming took 9 bases from V and 2 from J, leaving 17 bases between them. From germline, CDR1 is LNHDA and CDR2 SQIVND (reference sequence). The CDR3 DNA is TGTGCCAGCTGCCCGGGGTCGATAGGCAATCAGCCCCAGCATTTT. Translation: CASCPGSIGNQPQHF.

V is TRBV25-1 and J is TRBJ1-3; tentative D call: TRBD1 (5 bases). CDR3 length: 17 amino acids. Germline CDR1 reads MGHDK; CDR2 reads SYGVNS. V lost 1 base and J 3 bases, leaving 16 bases between the germline ends. CDR3 region: CASSEWLGGDVGNTIYF. The CDR3 nucleotides read TGTGCCAGCAGTGAATGGTTGGGGGGGGACGTTGGAAACACCATATATTTT.

CDR3 in DNA: TGCGCCAGCAGCGGCTATAGCGGGATAAGCACAGATACGCAGTATTTT. It codes for CASSGYSGISTDTQYF. The chain is built from TRBV5-1 and TRBJ2-3; TRBD2 aligns across 8 bases. The CDR3 sequence is 16 residues long. V gave up 4 bases and J gave up 0 bases; unmatched junction bases: 7. Germline V CDR1 and CDR2: SGHRS, YFSETQ.

The chain employs TRBV6-5 and TRBJ2-5, with a tentative D call TRBD2 (6 bases). Germline assignment: CDR1 MNHEY and CDR2 SVGAGI. The CDR3 has 13 amino acids. Trimming shortened V by 4 bases and J by 5 bases, and 11 bases separated the two germline ends. In DNA, the CDR3 is TGTGCCAGCAGTTCGTCGGGGGACGAGACCCAGTACTTC. Amino acids: CASSSSGDETQYF.